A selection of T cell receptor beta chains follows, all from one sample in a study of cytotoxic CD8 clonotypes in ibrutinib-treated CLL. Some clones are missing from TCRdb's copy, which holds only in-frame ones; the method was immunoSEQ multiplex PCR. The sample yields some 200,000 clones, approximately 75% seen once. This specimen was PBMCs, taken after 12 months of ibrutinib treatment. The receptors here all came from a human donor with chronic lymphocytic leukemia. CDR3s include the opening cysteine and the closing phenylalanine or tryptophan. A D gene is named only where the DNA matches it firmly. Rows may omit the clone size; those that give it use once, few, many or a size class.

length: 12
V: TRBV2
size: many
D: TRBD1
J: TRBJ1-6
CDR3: CASRGTGSPLHF
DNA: TGTGCCAGCAGAGGGACAGGGTCACCCCTCCACTTT

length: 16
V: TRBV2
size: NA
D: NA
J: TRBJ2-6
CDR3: CASSVLLRSGANVLTF
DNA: TGTGCCAGCAGTGTATTGTTGCGGTCTGGGGCCAACGTCCTGACTTTC

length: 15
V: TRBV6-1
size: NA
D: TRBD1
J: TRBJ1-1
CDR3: CASSDLGQGAPEAFF
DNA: TGTGCCAGCAGTGATCTGGGACAGGGGGCGCCTGAAGCTTTCTTT

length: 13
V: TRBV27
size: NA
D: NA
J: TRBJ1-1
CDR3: CASSWRQNTEAFF
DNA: TGTGCCAGCAGTTGGCGACAGAACACTGAAGCTTTCTTT

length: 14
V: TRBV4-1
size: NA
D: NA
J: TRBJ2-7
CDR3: CASSLRTADYEQYF
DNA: TGCGCCAGCAGTCTGAGGACAGCGGACTACGAGCAGTACTTC

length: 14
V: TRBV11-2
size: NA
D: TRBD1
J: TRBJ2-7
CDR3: CASSRQGESYEQYF
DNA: TGTGCCAGCAGCCGCCAGGGGGAATCCTACGAGCAGTACTTC

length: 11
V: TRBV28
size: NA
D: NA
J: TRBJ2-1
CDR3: CASGSYNEQFF
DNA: TGTGCCAGCGGGTCGTACAATGAGCAGTTCTTC

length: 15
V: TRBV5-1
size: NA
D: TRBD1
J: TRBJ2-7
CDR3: CASGDRGRMGGEQYF
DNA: TGCGCCAGCGGGGACAGGGGGCGCATGGGGGGCGAGCAGTACTTC

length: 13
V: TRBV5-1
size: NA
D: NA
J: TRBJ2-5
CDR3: CASSQDWGETQYF
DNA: TGCGCCAGCAGCCAGGACTGGGGAGAGACCCAGTACTTC

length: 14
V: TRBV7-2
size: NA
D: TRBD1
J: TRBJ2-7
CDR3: CASSGRTGVYEQYF
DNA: TGTGCCAGCAGCGGACGGACAGGGGTCTACGAGCAGTACTTC

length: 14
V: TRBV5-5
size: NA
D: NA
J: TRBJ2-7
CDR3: CASSLDGGSYEQYF
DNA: TGTGCCAGCAGCCTGGACGGGGGCAGCTACGAGCAGTACTTC

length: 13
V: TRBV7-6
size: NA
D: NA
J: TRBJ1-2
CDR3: CASSLVSGSGYTF
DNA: TGTGCCAGCAGCTTAGTGTCAGGAAGTGGCTACACCTTC

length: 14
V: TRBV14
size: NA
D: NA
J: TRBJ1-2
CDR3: CASSQGTKTYGYTF
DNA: TGTGCCAGCAGCCAAGGTACCAAAACCTATGGCTACACCTTC

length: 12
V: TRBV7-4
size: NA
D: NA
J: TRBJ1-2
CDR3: CASSGGRRGYTF
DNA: TGTGCCAGCAGCGGAGGACGGCGCGGATACACCTTC

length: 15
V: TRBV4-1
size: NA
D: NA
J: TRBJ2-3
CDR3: CASSPRWGGADTQYF
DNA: TGCGCCAGCAGCCCGCGGTGGGGTGGCGCAGATACGCAGTATTTT

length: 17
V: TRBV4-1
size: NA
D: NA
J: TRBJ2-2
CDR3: CASSQGTVLANTGELFF
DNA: TGCGCCAGCAGCCAAGGGACCGTTCTCGCGAACACCGGGGAGCTGTTTTTT

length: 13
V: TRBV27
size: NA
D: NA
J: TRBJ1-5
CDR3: CASSLGNRQPQHF
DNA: TGTGCCAGCAGTTTAGGGAATCGTCAGCCCCAGCATTTT

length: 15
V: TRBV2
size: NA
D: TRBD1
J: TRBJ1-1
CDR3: CASSETAGGSTEAFF
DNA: TGTGCCAGCAGTGAAACGGCAGGGGGATCCACTGAAGCTTTCTTT

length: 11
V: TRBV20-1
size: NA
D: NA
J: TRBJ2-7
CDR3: CSANLVAEQYF
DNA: TGCAGTGCGAATCTTGTCGCTGAGCAGTACTTC

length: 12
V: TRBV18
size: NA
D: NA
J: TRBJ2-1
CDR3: CASSQTNNEQFF
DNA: TGTGCCAGCTCACAGACAAACAATGAGCAGTTCTTC

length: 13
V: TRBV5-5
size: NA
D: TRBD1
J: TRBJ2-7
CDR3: CASSTRTGWEQYF
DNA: TGTGCCAGCAGCACTAGGACAGGGTGGGAGCAGTACTTC

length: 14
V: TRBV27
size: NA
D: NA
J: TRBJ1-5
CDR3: CASSLGAAIGPQHF
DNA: TGTGCCAGCAGTTTAGGGGCAGCCATAGGGCCCCAGCATTTT

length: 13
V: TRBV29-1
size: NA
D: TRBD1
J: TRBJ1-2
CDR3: CSVDPGTGQDYTF
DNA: TGCAGCGTGGACCCCGGGACAGGGCAAGACTACACCTTC

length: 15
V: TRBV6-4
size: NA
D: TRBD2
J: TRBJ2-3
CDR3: CASSDGLSGGDTQYF
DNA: TGTGCCAGCAGTGACGGGCTCAGCGGGGGGGATACGCAGTATTTT

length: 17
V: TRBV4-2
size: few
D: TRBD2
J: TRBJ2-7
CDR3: CASSQEMSLAGGREQYF
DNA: TGTGCCAGCAGCCAAGAAATGTCCCTAGCGGGAGGCCGTGAGCAGTACTTC